The T cell receptor beta chain under discussion was sequenced for a study of blood T cell repertoires in COVID-19. Overall study context: Samples representing acute and convalescent COVID-19 were sourced from the United States, Italy and Spain. The analysed material was cDNA or gDNA that came from T cells, B-cell-depleted T cells, or PBMCs.

Original methodology: Nucleated cell counts were estimated from reference gene primer amplification. Clones were read by immunoSEQ multiplex PCR, and TCRdb kept only the in-frame ones, dropping some. The V and J calls and clone size are taken from that table; D and trimming were inferred from the DNA. The sample records 160,000 or so clones, roughly four fifths being singletons. The germline CDR1 and CDR2 sequences are SGHTA and FQGTGA. V shed 4 bases and J shed 0 bases, with 9 bases lying between them. The CDR3 has 15 residues. The sequenced sample consisted of peripheral blood. V and J are TRBV7-3 and TRBJ2-2, with a weak D call TRBD1 (6 bases). The sequence came from a man aged 55 to 70 with active or convalescent COVID-19. The CDR3, as DNA: TGTGCCAGCAGCTCCGGGACACCGAACACCGGGGAGCTGTTTTTT. This translates into CASSSGTPNTGELFF.